This T cell receptor (beta chain) was documented in a study of naive and memory T cell subsets (dated by TCRdb to about 2017). Regarding the complete study: In the figure summarizing the skin biopsy and whole blood samples, approximately 10 blood donors, 7 tuberculin skin test biopsies and 3 saline control biopsies were reported. Usually PCR2 was run as a SYBR Green qPCR and stopped at a set threshold, although low-input samples could use end-point PCR (approximately 6 cycles) instead. Skin biopsies were taken from tuberculin skin test sites or from saline-injected control sites and were processed for RNA extraction as described before.

Read against the paper, the sample's treatment or condition label means: skin biopsy from PPD injection site in Mantoux-positive individual. Before reverse transcription, total RNA that had not been cell sorted was treated with RQ1 DNase, with a target input of about 1 to 1000 ng. Using 3' ligation of a UMI-containing oligonucleotide to TCR cDNA, the study laid out a robust and sensitive protocol to amplify, sequence and analyze TCRs. The tuberculin skin test biopsies were taken from PPD-injected sites in individuals who had a positive Mantoux test. Libraries were prepared from skin biopsies and whole blood to test how robust the pipeline was in samples where T cells are a minority population. For this clonotype: The antigen it binds to is not known. Since a much larger clone is just one base distant, this may be a read error.

Library creation used UMI-ligation and nested PCR. TCR RNA was reverse transcribed with SuperScript IV using alpha and beta constant region primers for the blood and skin samples. The ligated cDNA was amplified in four rounds of PCR with nested alpha and beta constant region primers together with the SP2 primer. T4 RNA ligase 1 was used to ligate an oligonucleotide containing the Illumina SP2 primer and a UMI to the 3' end of the cDNA. The 12-nucleotide UMI consisted of two random hexamers with an eight-base spacer between the hexamers to prevent hairpin formation. From the second PCR onward, TCR alpha and beta chain libraries were processed separately, and dual indexing was applied for multiplexing. After pooling, the indexed libraries were analyzed by capillary electrophoresis and sequenced on either an Illumina MiSeq or NextSeq. PhiX DNA at about 5-8% was spiked into libraries to increase base diversity and improve cluster recognition. For the original study's pipeline: UMIs were extracted from read 2 by Demultiplexor and combined with the TCR sequence from read 1, and reads were split according to sample indices. Decombinator identified V and J genes and V-J junctions, assigning each TCR a five-part identifier including V and J deletions. Collapsinator relied on UMIs to correct both sequencing errors and PCR amplification heterogeneity, producing a UMI-based abundance for each TCR. CDR3Translator converted identifiers to nucleotide sequence, translated to amino acids, and extracted CDR3 regions using terminal motifs. After normalization to the amount of input RNA, the error-corrected alpha and beta TCR counts from blood and from skin were compared. Using fastp at Q25 and MiXCR, TCRdb reprocessed the public reads and kept productive beta chains. Rows with one shared CDR3 protein collapse into an entry with the most common genes and DNA. TCRdb, not the authors, supplied the V and J calls. The sample table records under 20,000 distinct CDR3 sequences; more than 9% of these occur just once. The ten biggest clones cover nearly 7% of the sample.

The investigation overall reported the following: Skin biopsy collection and RNA processing details were not given in the paper but referenced to earlier studies. The higher numbers of TCRs at tuberculin skin test sites were interpreted as T cell infiltration of a delayed type IV hypersensitivity reaction. Both types of skin biopsy reportedly yielded TCR sequences, though far more TCRs came from tuberculin skin test sites. The RNA-based method was acknowledged to be potentially sensitive to changes in TCR transcripts with T cell activation and differentiation.

The sample in question was skin, obtained from a tuberculin skin test site. The TCR originated in an adult in good health.

The CDR3 protein: CASSPQTGLVGTYNEQFF. The DNA sequence is TGTGCCAGCAGCCCACAGACGGGACTAGTGGGAACATACAATGAGCAGTTCTTC. The chain joins TRBV13 to TRBJ2-1; TRBD2 matches 8 bases in the middle. Inclusive of the bounding cysteine and phenylalanine, the CDR3 is 18 residues long. The sequence is cut down to CDR3 DNA, 54 bases in frame from base 1. Based on the germline V gene (reference sequence), the CDR1 and CDR2 sequences are PRHDT and FYEKMQ. V trim: 5 bases; J trim: 4 bases; unmatched bases: 16.